This TCR beta chain came from a study of graft-versus-host responses after intestinal transplantation. Study information: Multivisceral, liver-intestinal, or isolated intestinal grafts were transplanted into recipients. For 3 to 4 years after anti-thymocyte globulin induction, all recipients took tacrolimus and steroids. General study findings and limits: Declining HvG levels early post-transplant were linked to peak circulating GvH clone levels.

The CDR3 extends over 16 amino acids. V was shortened by 2 bases and J by 0 bases, with 11 bases between the two germline ends. The germline V gene encodes CDR1 MNHEY and CDR2 SVGAGI. Repertoires were generated with immunoSEQ multiplex PCR, while TCRdb's copy carries only in-frame clones and drops some. The data show approximately 19,000 clones, approximately 80% seen once. For this clone: The antigen is not known.

This chain links TRBV6-5 with TRBJ1-3, with D unresolved. This receptor was taken from a human patient who received an intestinal transplant, so some T cells may come from the graft donor. This material consisted of PBMCs, taken 14 days after transplant. CDR3 sequence reads: CASSYAPQPSGNTIYF. The CDR3 region has the DNA TGTGCCAGCAGTTACGCCCCCCAGCCCTCTGGAAACACCATATATTTT.